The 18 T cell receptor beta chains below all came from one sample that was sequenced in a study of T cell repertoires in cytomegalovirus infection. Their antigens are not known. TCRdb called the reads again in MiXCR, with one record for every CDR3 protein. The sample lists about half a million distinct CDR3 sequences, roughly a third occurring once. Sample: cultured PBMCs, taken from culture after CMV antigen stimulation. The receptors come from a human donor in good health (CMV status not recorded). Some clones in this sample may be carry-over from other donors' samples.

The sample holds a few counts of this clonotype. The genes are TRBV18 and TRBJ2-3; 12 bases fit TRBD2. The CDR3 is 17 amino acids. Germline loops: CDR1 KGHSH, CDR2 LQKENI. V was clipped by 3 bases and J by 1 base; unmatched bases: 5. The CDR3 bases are TGTGCCAGCTCACCCCTACTAGCGGGAGGAGGCACAGATACGCAGTATTTT. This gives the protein CASSPLLAGGGTDTQYF.

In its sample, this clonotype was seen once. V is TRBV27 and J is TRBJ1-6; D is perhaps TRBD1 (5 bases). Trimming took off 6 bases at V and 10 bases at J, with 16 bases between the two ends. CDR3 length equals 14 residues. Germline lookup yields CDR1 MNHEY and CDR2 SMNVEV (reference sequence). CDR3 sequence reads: CASRAVGARSPLHF. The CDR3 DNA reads TGTGCCAGCAGGGCCGTAGGGGCACGGTCACCCCTCCACTTT.

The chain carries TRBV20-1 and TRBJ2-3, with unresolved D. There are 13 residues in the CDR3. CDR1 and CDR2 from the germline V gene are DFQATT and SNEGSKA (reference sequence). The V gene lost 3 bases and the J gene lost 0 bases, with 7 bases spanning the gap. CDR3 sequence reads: CSASAPSTDTQYF. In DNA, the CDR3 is TGCAGTGCTAGCGCGCCTAGCACAGATACGCAGTATTTT.

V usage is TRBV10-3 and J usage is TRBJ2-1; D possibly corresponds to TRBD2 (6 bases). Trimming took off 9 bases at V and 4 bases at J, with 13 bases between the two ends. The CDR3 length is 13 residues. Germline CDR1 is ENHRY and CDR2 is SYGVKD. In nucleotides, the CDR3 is TGTGCCATGGGCGGGATCGGATACAATGAGCAGTTCTTC. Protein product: CAMGGIGYNEQFF.

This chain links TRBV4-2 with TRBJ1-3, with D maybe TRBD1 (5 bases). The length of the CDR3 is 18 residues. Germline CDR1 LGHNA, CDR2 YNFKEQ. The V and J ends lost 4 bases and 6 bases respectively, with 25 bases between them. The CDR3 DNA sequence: TGTGCCAGCAGCCGCACCCGGGATCTTAGGGGCAGGATAAACACCATATATTTT. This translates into CASSRTRDLRGRINTIYF.

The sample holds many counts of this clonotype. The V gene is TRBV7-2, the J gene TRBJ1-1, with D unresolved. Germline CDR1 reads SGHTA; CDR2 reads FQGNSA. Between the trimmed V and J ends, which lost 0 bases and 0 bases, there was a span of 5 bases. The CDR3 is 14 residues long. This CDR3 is CASSLAYLNTEAFF. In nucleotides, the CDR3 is TGTGCCAGCAGCTTAGCCTATCTGAACACTGAAGCTTTCTTT.

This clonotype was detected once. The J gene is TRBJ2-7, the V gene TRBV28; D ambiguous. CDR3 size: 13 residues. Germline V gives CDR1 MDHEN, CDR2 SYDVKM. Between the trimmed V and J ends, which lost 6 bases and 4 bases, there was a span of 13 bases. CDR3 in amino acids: CASRDPLRYEQYF. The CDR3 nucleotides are TGTGCCAGCAGGGACCCTTTGAGATACGAGCAGTACTTC.

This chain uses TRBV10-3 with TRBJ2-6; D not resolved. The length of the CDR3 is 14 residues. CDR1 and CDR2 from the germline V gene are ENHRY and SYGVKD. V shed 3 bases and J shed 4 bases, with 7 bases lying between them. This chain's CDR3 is CAISDAAGANVLTF. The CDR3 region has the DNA TGTGCCATCAGTGATGCAGCCGGGGCCAACGTCCTGACTTTC.

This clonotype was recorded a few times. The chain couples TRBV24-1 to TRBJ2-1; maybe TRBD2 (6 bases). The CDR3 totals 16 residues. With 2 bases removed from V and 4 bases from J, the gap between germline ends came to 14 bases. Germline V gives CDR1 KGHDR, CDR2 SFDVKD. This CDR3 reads CATSDWSSGGYNEQFF. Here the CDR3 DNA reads TGTGCCACCAGTGATTGGAGTAGCGGAGGATACAATGAGCAGTTCTTC.

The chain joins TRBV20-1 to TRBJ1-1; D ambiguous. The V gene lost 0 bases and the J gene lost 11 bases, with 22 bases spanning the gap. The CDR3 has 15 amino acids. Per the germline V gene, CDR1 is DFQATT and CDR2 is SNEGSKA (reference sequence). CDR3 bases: TGCAGTGCTAGAGACTTAGGACTATACCCGGGTGAGGCTTTCTTT. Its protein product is CSARDLGLYPGEAFF.

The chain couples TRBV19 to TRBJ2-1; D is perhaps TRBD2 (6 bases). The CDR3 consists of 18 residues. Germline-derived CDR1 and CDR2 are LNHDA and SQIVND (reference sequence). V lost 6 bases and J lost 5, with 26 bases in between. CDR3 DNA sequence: TGTGCCAGTAGATCCCCAATTCCATCGGCCGGAGGGAACAATGAGCAGTTCTTC. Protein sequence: CASRSPIPSAGGNNEQFF.

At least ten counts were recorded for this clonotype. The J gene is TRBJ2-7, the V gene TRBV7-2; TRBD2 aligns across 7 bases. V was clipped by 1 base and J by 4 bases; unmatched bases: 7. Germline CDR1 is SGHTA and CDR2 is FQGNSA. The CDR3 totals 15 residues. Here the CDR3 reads CASSLGRGGLYEQYV. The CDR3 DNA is TGTGCCAGCAGCTTAGGAAGGGGAGGGCTGTACGAGCAGTACGTC.

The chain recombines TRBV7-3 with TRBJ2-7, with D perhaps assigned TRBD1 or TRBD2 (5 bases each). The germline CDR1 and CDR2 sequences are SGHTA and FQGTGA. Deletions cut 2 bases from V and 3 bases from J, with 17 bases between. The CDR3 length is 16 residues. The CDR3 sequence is CASSLDGTPVVYEQYF. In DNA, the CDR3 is TGTGCCAGCAGCTTAGACGGGACCCCGGTCGTCTACGAGCAGTACTTC. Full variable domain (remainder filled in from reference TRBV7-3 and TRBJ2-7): GAGVSQTPSNKVTEKGKYVELRCDPISGHTALYWYRQSLGQGPEFLIYFQGTGAADDSGLPNDRFFAVRPEGSVSTLKIQRTERGDSAVYLCASSLDGTPVVYEQYFGPGTRLTVT.

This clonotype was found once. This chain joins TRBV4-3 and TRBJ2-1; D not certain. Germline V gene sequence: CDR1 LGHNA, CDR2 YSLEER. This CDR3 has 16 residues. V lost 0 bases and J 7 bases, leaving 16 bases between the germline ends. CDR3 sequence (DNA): TGCGCCAGCAGCCAAGATCTCCGGACCAAAGGGAATGAGCAGTTCTTC. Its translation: CASSQDLRTKGNEQFF.

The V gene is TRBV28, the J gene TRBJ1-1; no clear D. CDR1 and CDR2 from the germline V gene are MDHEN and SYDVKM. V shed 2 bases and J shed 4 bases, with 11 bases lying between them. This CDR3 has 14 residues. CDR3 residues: CASSLVRWFTEAFF. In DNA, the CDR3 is TGTGCCAGCAGTTTAGTCCGGTGGTTCACTGAAGCTTTCTTT. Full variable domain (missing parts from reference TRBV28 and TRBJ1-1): DVKVTQSSRYLVKRTGEKVFLECVQDMDHENMFWYRQDPGLGLRLIYFSYDVKMKEKGDIPEGYSVSREKKERFSLILESASTNQTSMYLCASSLVRWFTEAFFGQGTRLTVV.

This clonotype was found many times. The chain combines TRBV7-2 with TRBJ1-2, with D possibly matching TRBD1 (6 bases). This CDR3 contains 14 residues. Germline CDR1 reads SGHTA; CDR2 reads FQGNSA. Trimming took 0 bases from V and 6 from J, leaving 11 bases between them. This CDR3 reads CASSLARGQNGYTF. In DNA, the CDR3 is TGTGCCAGCAGCTTAGCGCGAGGACAGAATGGCTACACCTTC.

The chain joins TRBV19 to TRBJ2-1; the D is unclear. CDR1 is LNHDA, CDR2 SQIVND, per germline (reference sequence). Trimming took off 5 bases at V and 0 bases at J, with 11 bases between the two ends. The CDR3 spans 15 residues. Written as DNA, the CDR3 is TGTGCCAGTAGTTCCCGTGAGAGCTCCTACAATGAGCAGTTCTTC. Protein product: CASSSRESSYNEQFF.

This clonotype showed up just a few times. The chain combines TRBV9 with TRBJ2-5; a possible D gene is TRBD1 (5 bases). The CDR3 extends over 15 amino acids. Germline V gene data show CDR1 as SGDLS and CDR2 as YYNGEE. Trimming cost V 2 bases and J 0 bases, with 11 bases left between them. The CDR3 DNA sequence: TGTGCCAGCAGCGTTCAGGGTTCCCACCAAGAGACCCAGTACTTC. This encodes CASSVQGSHQETQYF.